This T cell receptor (beta chain) derives from a study of early T cells in non-severe SARS-CoV-2 infection. Comment on this clonotype: Being one base from a much bigger clone, this may be a read error.

CDR1 and CDR2 from the germline V gene are MNHEY and SMNVEV (reference sequence). Trimming removed 6 bases at V and 2 bases at J, with 13 bases between. The CDR3 loop spans 14 amino acids. TCRdb re-called the 5' RACE reads with MiXCR, one entry per CDR3 protein. Among about 67,000 distinct CDR3 sequences listed, around 10% were seen once. V usage is TRBV27 and J usage is TRBJ1-2; D remains unclear. Material for sequencing was whole blood. The receptor was isolated from an adult who was a healthcare worker with PCR-confirmed SARS-CoV-2 infection or an uninfected control (not recorded which). As DNA, the CDR3 is TGTGCCAGCAGGCCCCCCGAGACCAACTATGGCTACACCTTC. Its protein is CASRPPETNYGYTF.